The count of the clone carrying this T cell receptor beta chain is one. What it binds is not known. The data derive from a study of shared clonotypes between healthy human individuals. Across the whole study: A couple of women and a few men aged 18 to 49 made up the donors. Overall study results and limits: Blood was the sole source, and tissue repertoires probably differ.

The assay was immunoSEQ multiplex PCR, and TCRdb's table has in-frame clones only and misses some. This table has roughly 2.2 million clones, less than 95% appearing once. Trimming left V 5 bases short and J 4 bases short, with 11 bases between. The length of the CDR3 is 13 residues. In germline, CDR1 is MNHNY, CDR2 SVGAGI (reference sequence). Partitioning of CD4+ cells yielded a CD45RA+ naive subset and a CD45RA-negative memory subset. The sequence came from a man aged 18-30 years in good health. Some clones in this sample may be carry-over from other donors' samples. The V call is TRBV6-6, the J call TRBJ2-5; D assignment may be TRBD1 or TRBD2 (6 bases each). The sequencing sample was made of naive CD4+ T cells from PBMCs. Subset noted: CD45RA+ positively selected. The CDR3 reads CASSRPGAETQYF. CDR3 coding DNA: TGTGCCAGCAGTCGTCCGGGGGCAGAGACCCAGTACTTC.